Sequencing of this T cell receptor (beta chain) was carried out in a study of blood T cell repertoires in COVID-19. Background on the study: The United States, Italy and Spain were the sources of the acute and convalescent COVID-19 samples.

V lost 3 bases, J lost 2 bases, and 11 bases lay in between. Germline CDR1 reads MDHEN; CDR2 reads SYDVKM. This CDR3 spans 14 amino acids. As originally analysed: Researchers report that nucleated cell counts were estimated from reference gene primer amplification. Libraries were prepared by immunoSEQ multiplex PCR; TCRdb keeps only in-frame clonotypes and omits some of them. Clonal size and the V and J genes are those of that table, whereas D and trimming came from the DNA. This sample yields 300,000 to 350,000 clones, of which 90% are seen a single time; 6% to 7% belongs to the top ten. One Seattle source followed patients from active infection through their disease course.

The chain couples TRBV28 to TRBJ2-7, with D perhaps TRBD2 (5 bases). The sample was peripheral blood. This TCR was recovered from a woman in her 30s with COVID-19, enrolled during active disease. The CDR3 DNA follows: TGTGCCAGCAGTTTCTTCGCCGGGGCCTACGAGCAGTACTTC. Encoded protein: CASSFFAGAYEQYF.